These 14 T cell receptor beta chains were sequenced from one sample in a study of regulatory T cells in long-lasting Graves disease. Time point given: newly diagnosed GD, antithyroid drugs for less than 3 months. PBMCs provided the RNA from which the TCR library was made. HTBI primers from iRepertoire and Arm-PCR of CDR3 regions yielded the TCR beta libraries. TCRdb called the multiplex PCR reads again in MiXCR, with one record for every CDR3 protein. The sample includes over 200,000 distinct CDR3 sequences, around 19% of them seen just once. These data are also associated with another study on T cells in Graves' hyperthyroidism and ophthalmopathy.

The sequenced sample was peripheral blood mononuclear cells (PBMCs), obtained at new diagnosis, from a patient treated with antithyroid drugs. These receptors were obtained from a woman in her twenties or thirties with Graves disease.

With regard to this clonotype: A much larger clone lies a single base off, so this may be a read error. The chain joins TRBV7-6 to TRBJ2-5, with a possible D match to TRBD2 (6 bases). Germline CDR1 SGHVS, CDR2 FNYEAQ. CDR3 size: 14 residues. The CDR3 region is CSSRPQGGRETQYF. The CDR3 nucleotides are TGTTCCAGCAGGCCCCAGGGAGGACGAGAGACCCAGTACTTC.

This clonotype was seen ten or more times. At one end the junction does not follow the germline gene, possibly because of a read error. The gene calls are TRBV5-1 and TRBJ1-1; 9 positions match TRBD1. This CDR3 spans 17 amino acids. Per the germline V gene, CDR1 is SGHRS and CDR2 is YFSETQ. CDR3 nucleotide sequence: TGTGCCAGCAGCTTGGGGGACAGGGACTTCATGAACACTGAAGCTTTCTTT. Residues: CASSLGDRDFMNTEAFF.

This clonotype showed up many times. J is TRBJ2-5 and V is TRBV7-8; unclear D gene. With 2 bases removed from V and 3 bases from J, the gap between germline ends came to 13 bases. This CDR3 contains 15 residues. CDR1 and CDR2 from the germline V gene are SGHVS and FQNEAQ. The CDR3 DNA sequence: TGTGCCAGCAGCTTACAGGCGAAGGGTAAAGAGACCCAGTACTTC. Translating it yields CASSLQAKGKETQYF.

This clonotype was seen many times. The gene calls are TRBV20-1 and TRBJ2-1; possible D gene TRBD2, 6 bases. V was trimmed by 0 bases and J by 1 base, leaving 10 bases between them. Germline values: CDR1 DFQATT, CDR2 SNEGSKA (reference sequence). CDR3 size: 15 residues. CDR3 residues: CSARDPGDSYNEQFF. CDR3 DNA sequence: TGCAGTGCTAGAGATCCGGGGGATTCCTACAATGAGCAGTTCTTC.

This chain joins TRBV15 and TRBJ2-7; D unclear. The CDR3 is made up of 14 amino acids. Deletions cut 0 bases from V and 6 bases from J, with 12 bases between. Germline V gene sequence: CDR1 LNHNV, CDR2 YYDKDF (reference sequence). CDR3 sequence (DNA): TGTGCCACCAGCAGAGATCGGTCCCCTAGCGAGCAGTACTTC. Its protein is CATSRDRSPSEQYF.

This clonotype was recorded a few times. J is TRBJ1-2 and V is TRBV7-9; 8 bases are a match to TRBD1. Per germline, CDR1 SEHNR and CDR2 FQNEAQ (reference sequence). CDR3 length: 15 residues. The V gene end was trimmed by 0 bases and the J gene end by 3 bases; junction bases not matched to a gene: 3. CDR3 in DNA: TGTGCCAGCAGCTTAGCGATGACAGGGGACTATGGCTACACCTTC. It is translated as CASSLAMTGDYGYTF.

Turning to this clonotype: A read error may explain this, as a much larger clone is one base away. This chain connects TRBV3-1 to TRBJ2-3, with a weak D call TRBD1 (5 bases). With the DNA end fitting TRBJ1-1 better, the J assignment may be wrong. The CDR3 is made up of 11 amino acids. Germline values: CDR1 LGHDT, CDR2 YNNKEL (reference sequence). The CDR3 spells CASSRGRDAFF. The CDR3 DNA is TGTGCCAGCAGCCGGGGTCGGGACGCTTTCTTT.

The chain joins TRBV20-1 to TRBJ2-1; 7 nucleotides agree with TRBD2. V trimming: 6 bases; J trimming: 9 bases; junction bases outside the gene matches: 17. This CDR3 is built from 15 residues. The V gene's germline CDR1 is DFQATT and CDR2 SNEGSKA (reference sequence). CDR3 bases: TGCAGTGCCAAGACGGGGGGACTGTGGTATAGTGAGCAGTTCTTC. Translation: CSAKTGGLWYSEQFF.

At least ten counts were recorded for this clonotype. CDR3: CSARMSGLNTEAFF. The CDR3 DNA sequence: TGCAGTGCTAGGATGTCGGGGCTGAACACTGAAGCTTTCTTT. This chain connects TRBV20-1 to TRBJ1-1, with a tentative D call TRBD1 (5 bases). The V gene's germline CDR1 is DFQATT and CDR2 SNEGSKA (reference sequence). V was cut by 3 bases and J by 0 bases, with 11 bases left in between. The CDR3 extends over 14 amino acids.

CDR3 in DNA: TGTGCCAGCAGCCAAGACGCGGGGGGGACCGGGGAGCTGTTTTTT. As protein: CASSQDAGGTGELFF. V and J are TRBV4-2 and TRBJ2-2; 9 nucleotides align to TRBD2. The germline V gene has CDR1 LGHNA and CDR2 YNFKEQ. Trimming removed 0 bases from V and 5 bases from J; junction bases left unmatched: 1. The CDR3 extends over 15 amino acids.

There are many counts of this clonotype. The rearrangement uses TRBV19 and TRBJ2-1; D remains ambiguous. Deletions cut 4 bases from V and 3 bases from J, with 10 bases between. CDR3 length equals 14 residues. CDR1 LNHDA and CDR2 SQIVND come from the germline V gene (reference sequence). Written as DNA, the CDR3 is TGTGCCAGTAGTAGAAACGGGCGCTACAATGAGCAGTTCTTC. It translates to CASSRNGRYNEQFF.

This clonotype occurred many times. Here the CDR3 DNA reads TGTGCCAGCTCACCCAGGGAGGAGGGTGAAAAACTGTTTTTT. This codes for CASSPREEGEKLFF. The V gene is TRBV18, the J gene TRBJ1-4, with D maybe TRBD1 (5 bases). Per the germline V gene, CDR1 is KGHSH and CDR2 is LQKENI. V was clipped by 3 bases and J by 7 bases, with 12 bases between them. This CDR3 region has 14 residues.

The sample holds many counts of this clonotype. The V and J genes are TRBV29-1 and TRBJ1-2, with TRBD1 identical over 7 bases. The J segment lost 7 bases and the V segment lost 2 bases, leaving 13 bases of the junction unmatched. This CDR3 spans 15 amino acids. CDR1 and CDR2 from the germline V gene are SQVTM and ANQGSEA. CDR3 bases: TGCAGCGTTGAACGGACAGGATTGCCTGGGGGTGGCTACACCTTC. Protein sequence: CSVERTGLPGGGYTF.

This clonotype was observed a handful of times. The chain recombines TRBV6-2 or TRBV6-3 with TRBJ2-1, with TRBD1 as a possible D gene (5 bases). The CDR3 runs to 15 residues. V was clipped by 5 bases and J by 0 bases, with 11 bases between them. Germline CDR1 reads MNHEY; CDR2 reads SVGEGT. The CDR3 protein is CASSETGSSYNEQFF. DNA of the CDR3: TGTGCCAGCAGTGAAACAGGTAGCTCCTACAATGAGCAGTTCTTC.